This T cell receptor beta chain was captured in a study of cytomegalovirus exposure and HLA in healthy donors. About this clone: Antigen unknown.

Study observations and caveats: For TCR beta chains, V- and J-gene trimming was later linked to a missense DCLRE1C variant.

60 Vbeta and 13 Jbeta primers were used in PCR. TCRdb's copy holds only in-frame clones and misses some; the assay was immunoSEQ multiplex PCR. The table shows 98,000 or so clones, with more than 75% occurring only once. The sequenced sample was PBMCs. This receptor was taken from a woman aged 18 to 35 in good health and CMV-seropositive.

The CDR3 protein is CASSLGAGITSLHF. The DNA for the CDR3 is TGTGCCAGCAGTTTAGGGGCGGGGATAACATCCCTCCACTTT. V is TRBV28 and J is TRBJ1-6; the D gene is possibly TRBD1 (5 bases). Between the trimmed V and J ends, which lost 2 bases and 14 bases, there was a span of 16 bases. The CDR3 consists of 14 residues. Germline V gene data show CDR1 as MDHEN and CDR2 as SYDVKM.